This entry features one T cell receptor beta chain sequence. The data originate from a study of T-cell reconstitution after alpha-beta-depleted transplantation in children. Library preparation (for TCRbeta) was performed with unique molecular identifiers. TCRdb passed the PCR reads through MiXCR, listing each CDR3 protein once. The sample carries 350,000 to 450,000 distinct CDR3 sequences, approximately 12% recorded once. The receptor was derived from a human donor who donated a stem cell graft to a child with Fanconi anemia. Sequenced here: PBMCs, sampled from the stem cell graft.

CDR3 sequence reads: CASSQQGTEETQYF. The CDR3, as DNA: TGTGCCAGCAGCCAACAGGGGACAGAAGAGACCCAGTACTTC. This rearrangement joins TRBV14 to TRBJ2-5; TRBD1 matches 7 bases. Germline CDR1 SGHDN, CDR2 FVKESK. V trimming: 2 bases; J trimming: 3 bases; junction bases outside the gene matches: 3. This CDR3 is built from 14 residues.